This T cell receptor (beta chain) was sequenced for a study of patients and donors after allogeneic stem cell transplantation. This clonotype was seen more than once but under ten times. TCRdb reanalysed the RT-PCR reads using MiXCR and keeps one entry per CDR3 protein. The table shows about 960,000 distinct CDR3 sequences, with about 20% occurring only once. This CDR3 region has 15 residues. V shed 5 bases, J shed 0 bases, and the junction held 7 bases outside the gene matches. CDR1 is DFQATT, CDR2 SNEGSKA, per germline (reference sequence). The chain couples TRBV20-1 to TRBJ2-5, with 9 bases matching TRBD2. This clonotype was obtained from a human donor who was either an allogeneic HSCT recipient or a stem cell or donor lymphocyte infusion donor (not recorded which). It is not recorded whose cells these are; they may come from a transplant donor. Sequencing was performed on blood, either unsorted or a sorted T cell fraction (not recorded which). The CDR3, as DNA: TGCAGTGCTTCCGGTAGCGGGGGAGACCAAGAGACCCAGTACTTC. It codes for CSASGSGGDQETQYF.